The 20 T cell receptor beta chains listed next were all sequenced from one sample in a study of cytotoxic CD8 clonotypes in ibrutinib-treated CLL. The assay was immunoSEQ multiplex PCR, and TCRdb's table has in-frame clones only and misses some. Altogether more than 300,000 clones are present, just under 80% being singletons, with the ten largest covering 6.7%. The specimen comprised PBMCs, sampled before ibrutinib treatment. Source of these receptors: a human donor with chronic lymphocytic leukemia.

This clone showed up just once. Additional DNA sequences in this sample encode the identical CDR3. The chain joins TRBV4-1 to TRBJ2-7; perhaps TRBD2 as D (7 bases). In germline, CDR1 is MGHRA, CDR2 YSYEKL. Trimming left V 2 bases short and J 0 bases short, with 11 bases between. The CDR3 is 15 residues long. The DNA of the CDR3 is TGCGCCAGCAGCCAACTGGCGGGGGCCTCCTACGAGCAGTACTTC. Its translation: CASSQLAGASYEQYF.

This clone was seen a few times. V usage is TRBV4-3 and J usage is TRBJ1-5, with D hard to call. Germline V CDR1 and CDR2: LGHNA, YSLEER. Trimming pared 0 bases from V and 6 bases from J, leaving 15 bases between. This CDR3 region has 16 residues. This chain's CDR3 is CASSQDSPSPGQPQHF. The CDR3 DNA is TGCGCCAGCAGCCAAGATTCCCCAAGCCCGGGTCAGCCCCAGCATTTT.

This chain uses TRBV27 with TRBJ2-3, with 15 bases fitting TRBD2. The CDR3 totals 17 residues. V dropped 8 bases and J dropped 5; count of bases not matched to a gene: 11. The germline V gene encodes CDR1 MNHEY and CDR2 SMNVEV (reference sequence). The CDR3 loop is CASHPGLAGGLLDTQYF. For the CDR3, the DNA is TGTGCCAGCCACCCCGGACTAGCGGGAGGGCTATTAGATACGCAGTATTTT.

CDR3 coding DNA: TGTGCCAGCAGCTCCTACAGCTCCACAGATACGCAGTATTTT. Protein sequence: CASSSYSSTDTQYF. The J gene is TRBJ2-3, the V gene TRBV5-6; no reliable D call. CDR1 and CDR2 (germline): SGHDT, YYEEEE. The V end lost 3 bases, the J end lost 2 bases, and 10 bases lay between the germline ends. This CDR3 has 14 amino acids.

CDR3 DNA: TGTGCCAGTAGTATATTGAACAGGGGAGTCTACGAGCAGTACTTC. Its protein is CASSILNRGVYEQYF. This chain connects TRBV19 to TRBJ2-7, with 7 nucleotides matching TRBD1. V lost 2 bases and J lost 3; bases outside the gene matches: 7. CDR3 length equals 15 residues. Germline V gene sequence: CDR1 LNHDA, CDR2 SQIVND (reference sequence). Together with reference TRBV19 and TRBJ2-7, the CDR3 gives the full variable domain: DGGITQSPKYLFRKEGQNVTLSCEQNLNHDAMYWYRQDPGQGLRLIYYSQIVNDFQKGDIAEGYSVSREKKESFPLTVTSAQKNPTAFYLCASSILNRGVYEQYFGPGTRLTVT.

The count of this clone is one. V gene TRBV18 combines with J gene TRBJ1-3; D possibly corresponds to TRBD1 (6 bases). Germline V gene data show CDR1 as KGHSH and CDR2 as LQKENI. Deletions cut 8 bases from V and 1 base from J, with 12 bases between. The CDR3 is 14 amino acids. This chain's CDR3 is CASRQEISGNTIYF. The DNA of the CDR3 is TGTGCCAGCCGACAGGAGATTTCTGGAAACACCATATATTTT.

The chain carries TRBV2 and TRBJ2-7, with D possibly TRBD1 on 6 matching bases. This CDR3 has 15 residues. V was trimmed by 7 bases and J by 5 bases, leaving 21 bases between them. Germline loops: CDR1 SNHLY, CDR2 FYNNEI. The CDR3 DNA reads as TGTGCCAGCAATCTAGGGACATCCCTAAGGGACGAGCAGTACTTC. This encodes CASNLGTSLRDEQYF. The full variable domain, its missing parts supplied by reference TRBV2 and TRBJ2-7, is EPEVTQTPSHQVTQMGQEVILRCVPISNHLYFYWYRQILGQKVEFLVSFYNNEISEKSEIFDDQFSVERPDGSNFTLKIRSTKLEDSAMYFCASNLGTSLRDEQYFGPGTRLTVT.

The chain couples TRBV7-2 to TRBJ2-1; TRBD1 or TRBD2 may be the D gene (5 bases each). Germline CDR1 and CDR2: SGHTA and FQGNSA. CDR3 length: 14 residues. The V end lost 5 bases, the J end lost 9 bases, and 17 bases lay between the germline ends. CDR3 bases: TGTGCCAGCAGCCCGGGGATACCGCAGGGTGAGCAGTTCTTC. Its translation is CASSPGIPQGEQFF.

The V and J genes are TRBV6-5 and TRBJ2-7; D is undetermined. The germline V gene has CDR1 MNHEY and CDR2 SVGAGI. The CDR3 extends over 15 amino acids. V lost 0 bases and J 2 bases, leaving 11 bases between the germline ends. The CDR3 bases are TGTGCCAGCAGTTACTCGACTTACGGTGCCTACGAGCAGTACTTC. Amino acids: CASSYSTYGAYEQYF.

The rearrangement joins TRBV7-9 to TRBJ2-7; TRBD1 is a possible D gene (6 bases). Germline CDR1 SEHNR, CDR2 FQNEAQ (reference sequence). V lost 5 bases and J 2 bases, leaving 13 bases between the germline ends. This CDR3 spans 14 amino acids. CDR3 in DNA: TGTGCCAGCAGCCCACAGGGTACCGCCTACGAGCAGTACTTC. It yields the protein CASSPQGTAYEQYF.

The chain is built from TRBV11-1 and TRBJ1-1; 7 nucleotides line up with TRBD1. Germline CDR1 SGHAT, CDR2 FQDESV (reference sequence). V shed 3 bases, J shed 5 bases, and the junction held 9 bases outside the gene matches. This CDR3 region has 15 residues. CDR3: CASSFVQGRGTEAFF. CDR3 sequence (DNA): TGTGCCAGCAGCTTCGTCCAGGGCAGGGGGACTGAAGCTTTCTTT.

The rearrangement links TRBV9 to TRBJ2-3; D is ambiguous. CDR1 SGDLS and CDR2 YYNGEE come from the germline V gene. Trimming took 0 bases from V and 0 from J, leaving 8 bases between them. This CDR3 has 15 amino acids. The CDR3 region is CASSVVGDSTDTQYF. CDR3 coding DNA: TGTGCCAGCAGCGTAGTGGGCGACAGCACAGATACGCAGTATTTT.

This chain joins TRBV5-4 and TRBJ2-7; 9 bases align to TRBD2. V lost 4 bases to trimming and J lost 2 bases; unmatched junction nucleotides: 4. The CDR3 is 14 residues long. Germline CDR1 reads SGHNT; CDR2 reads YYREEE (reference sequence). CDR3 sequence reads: CASSLGLAPYEQYF. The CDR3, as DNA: TGTGCCAGCAGCCTGGGACTAGCCCCCTACGAGCAGTACTTC.

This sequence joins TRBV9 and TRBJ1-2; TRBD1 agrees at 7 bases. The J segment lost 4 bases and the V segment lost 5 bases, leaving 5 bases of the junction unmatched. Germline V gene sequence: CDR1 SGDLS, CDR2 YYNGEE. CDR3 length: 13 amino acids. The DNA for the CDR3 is TGTGCCAGCAGTCCGGGACAGAGCTATGGCTACACCTTC. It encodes CASSPGQSYGYTF.

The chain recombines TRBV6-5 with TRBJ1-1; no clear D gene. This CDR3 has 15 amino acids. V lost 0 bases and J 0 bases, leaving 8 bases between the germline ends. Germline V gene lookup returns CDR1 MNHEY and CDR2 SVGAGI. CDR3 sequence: CASSYSSRLNTEAFF. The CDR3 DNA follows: TGTGCCAGCAGTTACTCGAGTCGGTTGAACACTGAAGCTTTCTTT.

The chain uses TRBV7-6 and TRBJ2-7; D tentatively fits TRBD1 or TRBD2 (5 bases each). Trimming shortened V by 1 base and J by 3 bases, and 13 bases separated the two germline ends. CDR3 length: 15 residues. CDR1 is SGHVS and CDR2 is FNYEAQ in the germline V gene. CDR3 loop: CASSLVGAEGYEQYF. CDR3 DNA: TGTGCCAGCAGCTTAGTCGGGGCTGAGGGCTACGAGCAGTACTTC.

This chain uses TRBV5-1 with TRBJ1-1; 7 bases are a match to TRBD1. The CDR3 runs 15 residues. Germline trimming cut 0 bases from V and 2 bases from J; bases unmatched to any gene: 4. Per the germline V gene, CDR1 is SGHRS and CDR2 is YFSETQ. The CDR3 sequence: CASSLEGTANTEAFF. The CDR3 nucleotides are TGCGCCAGCAGCTTGGAGGGGACAGCTAACACTGAAGCTTTCTTT.

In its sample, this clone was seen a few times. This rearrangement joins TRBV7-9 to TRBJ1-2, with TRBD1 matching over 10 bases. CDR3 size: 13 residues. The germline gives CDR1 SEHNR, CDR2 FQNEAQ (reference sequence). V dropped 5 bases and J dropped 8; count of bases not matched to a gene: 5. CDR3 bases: TGTGCCAGCAGCGCGGGACAGGGGCGCGGCTACACCTTC. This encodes CASSAGQGRGYTF. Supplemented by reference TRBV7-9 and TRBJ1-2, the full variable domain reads DTGVSQNPRHKITKRGQNVTFRCDPISEHNRLYWYRQTLGQGPEFLTYFQNEAQLEKSRLLSDRFSAERPKGSFSTLEIQRTEQGDSAMYLCASSAGQGRGYTFGSGTRLTVV.

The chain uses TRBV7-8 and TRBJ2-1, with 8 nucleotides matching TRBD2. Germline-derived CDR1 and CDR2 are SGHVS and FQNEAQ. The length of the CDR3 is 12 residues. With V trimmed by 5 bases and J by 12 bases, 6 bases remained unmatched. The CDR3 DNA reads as TGTGCCAGCAGCCAAAGGGGACTAGGGCAGTTCTTC. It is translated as CASSQRGLGQFF.

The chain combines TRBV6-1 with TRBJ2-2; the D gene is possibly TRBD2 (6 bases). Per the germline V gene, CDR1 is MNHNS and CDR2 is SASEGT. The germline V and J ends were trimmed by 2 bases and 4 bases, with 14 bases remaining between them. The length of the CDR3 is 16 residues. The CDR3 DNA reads TGTGCCAGCAGTGAACTCTCGCGCGGGACCACCGGGGAGCTGTTTTTT. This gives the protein CASSELSRGTTGELFF.